These 13 T cell receptor beta chains share one sample of origin, sequenced in a study of response to subunit inactivated influenza vaccine. MiXCR, run by TCRdb on the RT-PCR reads, gives a single entry per CDR3 protein. The sample yields about 610,000 distinct CDR3 sequences, around 15% seen once. The sequences come from PBMCs from blood, collected about 12 days after vaccination. The receptors come from a man aged 45-65 years who received an inactivated influenza vaccine.

This clonotype was seen ten or more times. V and J are TRBV7-6 and TRBJ2-1; TRBD2 matches 13 bases. CDR3 length equals 17 residues. V lost 5 bases to trimming and J lost 4 bases; unmatched junction nucleotides: 8. Looked up from germline, CDR1 is SGHVS and CDR2 is FNYEAQ. DNA for the CDR3: TGTGCCAGCAGCCCGGGACTAGCGGGGAACATATACAATGAGCAGTTCTTC. Residues: CASSPGLAGNIYNEQFF.

The V gene is TRBV29-1, the J gene TRBJ2-1; 9 nucleotides line up with TRBD2. With 6 bases clipped from V and 10 bases from J, the junction kept 7 bases outside the gene matches. This CDR3 is 12 amino acids long. Germline-derived CDR1 and CDR2 are SQVTM and ANQGSEA. The CDR3 nucleotides read TGCAGCGTCTTTAGCGGGGGCTTGGAGCAGTTCTTC. Its translation is CSVFSGGLEQFF.

This clonotype was counted only a few times. The chain uses TRBV12-3 or TRBV12-4 and TRBJ1-1; TRBD1 is a possible D gene (5 bases). The CDR3 spans 16 residues. Trimming pared 4 bases from V and 5 bases from J, leaving 20 bases between. CDR3 bases: TGTGCCAGCAGTTCAAGACGGGACGCCGGGAGGACTGAAGCTTTCTTT. Protein product: CASSSRRDAGRTEAFF.

The chain links TRBV5-1 to TRBJ2-3, with D possibly being TRBD2 (6 bases). Per germline, CDR1 SGHRS and CDR2 YFSETQ. CDR3 size: 14 residues. Trimming pared 2 bases from V and 4 bases from J, leaving 11 bases between. CDR3 nucleotide sequence: TGCGCCAGCAGCTTAGGTCAGCGGGCAGATACGCAGTATTTT. It specifies CASSLGQRADTQYF. The full variable domain, rest sourced from reference TRBV5-1 and TRBJ2-3, is KAGVTQTPRYLIKTRGQQVTLSCSPISGHRSVSWYQQTPGQGLQFLFEYFSETQRNKGNFPGRFSGRQFSNSRSEMNVSTLELGDSALYLCASSLGQRADTQYFGPGTRLTVL.

This clonotype has just a few counts. This rearrangement joins TRBV7-9 to TRBJ1-4; TRBD1 might be the D (6 bases). Deletions cut 6 bases from V and 5 bases from J, with 13 bases between. The CDR3 covers 14 residues. Germline CDR1 SEHNR, CDR2 FQNEAQ (reference sequence). In DNA, the CDR3 is TGTGCCAGCAGTAGACAGGTCGGGAATGAAAAACTGTTTTTT. It is translated as CASSRQVGNEKLFF.

This clonotype was seen a handful of times. This chain uses TRBV24-1 with TRBJ1-1; 7 bases align to TRBD1. The CDR3 has 14 amino acids. J lost 12 bases, V lost 4 bases, and 13 bases had no gene match. The germline V gene encodes CDR1 KGHDR and CDR2 SFDVKD. The CDR3 region is CATSDPRAGGSSFF. In nucleotides, the CDR3 is TGTGCCACCAGTGACCCTCGCGCAGGGGGAAGTTCTTTCTTT.

This clonotype has a handful of counts. V and J are TRBV5-1 and TRBJ1-1; 8 nucleotides match TRBD1. V lost 1 base and J lost 8; bases outside the gene matches: 4. Per germline, CDR1 SGHRS and CDR2 YFSETQ. The CDR3 length is 13 residues. The CDR3 region has the DNA TGCGCCAGCAGCTTGTTCGACAGGGGAGAAGCTTTCTTT. This sequence encodes CASSLFDRGEAFF.

In its sample, this clonotype was seen a few times. The rearrangement uses TRBV6-2 or TRBV6-3 and TRBJ1-5; no clear D gene. V lost 4 bases, J lost 7 bases, and 11 bases lay in between. The germline V gene encodes CDR1 MNHEY and CDR2 SVGEGT. The CDR3 is made up of 13 amino acids. CDR3: CASSSHDLQPQHF. CDR3 sequence (DNA): TGTGCCAGCAGTTCTCATGACCTCCAGCCCCAGCATTTT.

This clonotype was detected only a few times. V gene TRBV6-5 combines with J gene TRBJ2-1; D possibly matches TRBD1 or TRBD2 (5 bases each). Germline CDR1 is MNHEY and CDR2 is SVGAGI. Trimming cost V 4 bases and J 6 bases, with 10 bases left between them. The CDR3 is 13 residues long. In DNA, the CDR3 is TGTGCCAGCAGTTCTCAGAGGGGCAATGAGCAGTTCTTC. This encodes CASSSQRGNEQFF.

This clonotype was recorded once. At one end, the junction sequence differs from germline, possibly due to a read error. This rearrangement joins TRBV4-3 to TRBJ2-7; D possibly corresponds to TRBD2 (6 bases). This CDR3 contains 15 residues. Germline assignment: CDR1 LGHNA and CDR2 YSLEER. This CDR3 reads CAGSHTTVYGGEQYF. DNA for the CDR3: TGCGCCGGCAGCCACACAACAGTATACGGGGGCGAGCAGTACTTC.

This clonotype has just a few counts. The rearrangement links TRBV19 to TRBJ2-4, with 7 bases aligning to TRBD2. This CDR3 contains 18 residues. Germline-derived CDR1 and CDR2 are LNHDA and SQIVND (reference sequence). V gave up 3 bases and J gave up 6 bases; unmatched junction bases: 17. Here the CDR3 reads CASSISPTSGGAGNIQYF. In DNA form, the CDR3 reads TGTGCCAGTAGTATCAGTCCTACGTCGGGAGGCGCGGGAAACATTCAGTACTTC.

The gene calls are TRBV28 and TRBJ2-7; D uncertain. The CDR3 covers 13 residues. Germline V gives CDR1 MDHEN, CDR2 SYDVKM. The ends were cut back, 5 bases at V and 0 bases at J, with 8 bases in the middle. The CDR3 loop reads CASSVTPSYEQYF. In DNA form, the CDR3 reads TGTGCCAGCAGTGTGACACCCTCCTACGAGCAGTACTTC.

This clonotype was found a few times. The V and J genes are TRBV12-3 or TRBV12-4 and TRBJ1-4; 8 bases are a match to TRBD1. V shed 4 bases and J 0 bases; nucleotides not matched to a gene: 10. The CDR3 is 18 amino acids. The CDR3 region is CASSYGTGVFATNEKLFF. DNA for the CDR3: TGTGCCAGCAGTTACGGGACAGGAGTATTCGCAACTAATGAAAAACTGTTTTTT.